One sample yielded the 5 T cell receptor beta chains listed below, sequenced in a study of shared clonotypes between healthy human individuals. Selected positively for CCR7 and CD45RO-negative, naive CD8 cells excluded terminally differentiated effector memory CD45RA+ cells. Method: immunoSEQ multiplex PCR; TCRdb's copy keeps in-frame clones and lacks some. This table holds some 2 million clones, about 95% found once. The sequenced sample consisted of naive CD8+ T cells sorted from blood. These receptors all stem from a man in his late teens or twenties in good health.

Comments on this clone: A junction end diverges from the germline sequence, so it may reflect a read error. This chain uses TRBV6-1 with TRBJ1-1, with 11 bases that match TRBD1. This CDR3 has 14 amino acids. Germline V gene lookup returns CDR1 MNHNS and CDR2 SASEGT. CDR3 region: CASRGQGGNAEAFF. The CDR3 coding sequence is TGTGCCAGCAGGGGACAGGGGGGGAACGCTGAAGCTTTCTTT.

The chain recombines TRBV7-9 with TRBJ1-4, with 7 nucleotides matching TRBD1. The trim removed 5 bases at V and 3 bases at J, leaving 6 bases unmatched. Germline CDR1 is SEHNR and CDR2 is FQNEAQ (reference sequence). This CDR3 contains 15 residues. CDR3 DNA sequence: TGTGCCAGCAGCCAAAAACAGGGGTCTAATGAAAAACTGTTTTTT. It is translated as CASSQKQGSNEKLFF.

J is TRBJ2-7 and V is TRBV2, with D perhaps assigned TRBD1 or TRBD2 (5 bases each). Germline lookup yields CDR1 SNHLY and CDR2 FYNNEI. The CDR3 consists of 15 residues. V lost 2 bases to trimming and J lost 2 bases, with 13 bases between them. CDR3 protein: CASSERRGDAYEQYF. The CDR3 DNA sequence: TGTGCCAGCAGTGAAAGAAGGGGAGACGCCTACGAGCAGTACTTC. Drawing the rest from reference TRBV2 and TRBJ2-7, the complete variable domain is EPEVTQTPSHQVTQMGQEVILRCVPISNHLYFYWYRQILGQKVEFLVSFYNNEISEKSEIFDDQFSVERPDGSNFTLKIRSTKLEDSAMYFCASSERRGDAYEQYFGPGTRLTVT.

The chain joins TRBV18 to TRBJ2-7; 11 nucleotides align to TRBD1. The V gene end was trimmed by 3 bases and the J gene end by 9 bases; junction bases not matched to a gene: 7. The CDR3 length is 14 residues. In germline, CDR1 is KGHSH, CDR2 LQKENI. CDR3 loop: CASSPGTGGKWQYF. As DNA, the CDR3 is TGTGCCAGCTCACCTGGGACAGGGGGGAAGTGGCAGTACTTC.

J is TRBJ1-6 and V is TRBV4-1; D is perhaps TRBD1 (5 bases). Germline CDR1 and CDR2: MGHRA and YSYEKL. There are 19 residues in the CDR3. Trimming took 1 base from V and 1 from J, leaving 17 bases between them. CDR3 amino acids: CASSQVSRGPESYNSPLHF. CDR3 sequence (DNA): TGCGCCAGCAGCCAAGTTTCCCGGGGCCCTGAGTCCTATAATTCACCCCTCCACTTT.